The 5 T cell receptor beta chains presented below share a single source sample, sequenced in a study of T cells in Graves' hyperthyroidism and ophthalmopathy. Researchers amplified the TCR beta CDR3 regions from RNA transcripts. HTBI primers were used for first-round RT-PCR of the TCR CDR3. TCRdb analysed the multiplex PCR reads with MiXCR anew, one entry per CDR3 protein. The data contain hundreds of thousands of distinct CDR3 sequences, roughly 13% of them seen just once; the ten biggest clones take up roughly 5.5%. Sequencing input: blood. All receptors come from a woman aged 25 to 39 with Graves' hyperthyroidism that later progressed to Graves' ophthalmopathy.

This clonotype was counted ten times or more. The chain recombines TRBV2 with TRBJ1-5, with 9 bases matching TRBD1. V lost 7 bases, J lost 3 bases, and 4 bases stayed unmatched. From germline, CDR1 is SNHLY and CDR2 FYNNEI. The CDR3 is 14 residues long. The CDR3 protein is CASTRQGDNQPQHF. In DNA form, the CDR3 reads TGTGCCAGCACCAGACAGGGGGACAATCAGCCCCAGCATTTT.

The chain joins TRBV28 to TRBJ2-7; D unclear. The germline V and J ends were trimmed by 8 bases and 5 bases, with 16 bases remaining between them. Germline CDR1 and CDR2: MDHEN and SYDVKM. The CDR3 sequence is 13 residues long. CDR3 in DNA: TGTGCCAGCGTTGGGCAGATCAGCCACGAGCAGTACTTC. This encodes CASVGQISHEQYF. The complete variable domain, with remaining parts taken from reference TRBV28 and TRBJ2-7, reads DVKVTQSSRYLVKRTGEKVFLECVQDMDHENMFWYRQDPGLGLRLIYFSYDVKMKEKGDIPEGYSVSREKKERFSLILESASTNQTSMYLCASVGQISHEQYFGPGTRLTVT.

The chain links TRBV28 to TRBJ1-2, with a tentative D call TRBD1 (5 bases). Germline values: CDR1 MDHEN, CDR2 SYDVKM. The CDR3 covers 13 residues. The V end lost 3 bases, the J end lost 7 bases, and 12 bases lay between the germline ends. The CDR3 loop is CASSFGGESGYTF. DNA of the CDR3: TGTGCCAGCAGTTTCGGAGGGGAATCTGGCTACACCTTC.

Only a few counts were recorded for this clonotype. This chain uses TRBV5-4 with TRBJ2-2; no reliable D call. V lost 4 bases and J lost 9, with 13 bases in between. The CDR3 is 13 amino acids. Germline-derived CDR1 and CDR2 are SGHNT and YYREEE (reference sequence). The CDR3: CASSPSNARELFF. CDR3 DNA: TGTGCCAGCAGCCCTAGTAACGCGAGGGAGCTGTTTTTT.

This clonotype was detected ten times or more. The chain uses TRBV14 and TRBJ2-7; perhaps D is TRBD1 or TRBD2 (5 bases each). Germline values: CDR1 SGHDN, CDR2 FVKESK. This CDR3 spans 13 amino acids. Trimming pared 4 bases from V and 7 bases from J, leaving 14 bases between. This CDR3 reads CASSPSGRHEQYF. The DNA for the CDR3 is TGTGCCAGCAGCCCTTCGGGACGCCATGAGCAGTACTTC.